The 3 T cell receptor beta chains reported below all come from one sample, sequenced in a study of T-cell memory formation after mild COVID-19. A single record per CDR3 protein comes from TCRdb applying MiXCR to the 5' RACE reads. The profile shows about 390,000 distinct CDR3 sequences, more than 15% of them singletons. What was sequenced was PBMCs or a T cell subset sorted from them (not recorded which). All receptors derive from a man aged 18 to 29 who had mild COVID-19 (a few samples of this study predate the infection). Cell type and time point are not known.

The rearrangement links TRBV6-6 to TRBJ1-2; 9 positions agree with TRBD1. Germline CDR1 and CDR2: MNHNY and SVGAGI (reference sequence). The V and J ends lost 8 bases and 5 bases, in that order; junction bases with no gene match: 6. The CDR3 extends over 13 amino acids. The CDR3 nucleotides are TGTGCCAGCTACACAGGGGGCGGATATGGCTACACCTTC. The encoded protein is CASYTGGGYGYTF.

Only a few counts were recorded for this clonotype. The CDR3 here is CASSLGTEGEAFF. Written as DNA, the CDR3 is TGTGCCAGCAGCTTGGGGACCGAGGGGGAAGCTTTCTTT. The chain carries TRBV7-6 and TRBJ1-1; a possible D gene is TRBD1 (5 bases). Trimming took 3 bases from V and 8 from J, leaving 13 bases between them. The CDR3 runs 13 residues. Per germline, CDR1 SGHVS and CDR2 FNYEAQ.

The count of this clonotype is one. The CDR3 here is CATSQASTAETQYF. The CDR3 DNA sequence: TGTGCCACCAGTCAGGCTAGCACAGCGGAGACCCAGTACTTC. The rearrangement joins TRBV24-1 to TRBJ2-5, with D perhaps matching TRBD2 (5 bases). V shed 6 bases and J shed 5 bases, with 15 bases lying between them. Germline V gene data show CDR1 as KGHDR and CDR2 as SFDVKD. This CDR3 region has 14 residues.